The clone carrying this T cell receptor beta chain has a handful of counts. The antigen is unknown. Other DNA sequences in the sample encode the same CDR3. Donors likely had unrecorded immune exposures despite being nominally healthy when sampled. This specimen comes from a study of cytomegalovirus exposure and HLA in healthy donors. The study ran its PCR with 60 Vbeta and 13 Jbeta primers. Repertoires were generated with immunoSEQ multiplex PCR, while TCRdb's copy carries only in-frame clones and drops some. The sample records 150,000 to 180,000 clones, under 80% being singletons. Study results and limitations: A later analysis linked 15,000 to 20,000 TCR beta sequences to HLA alleles at 0.05 false discovery rate. As a later analysis showed, a missense DCLRE1C variant was linked to trimming of TCR beta V- and J-genes.

Germline V gene sequence: CDR1 MNHNS, CDR2 SASEGT. The V and J ends lost 4 bases and 3 bases respectively, with 4 bases between them. The CDR3 runs to 11 residues. This clonotype was obtained from a man between 25 and 39 years old in good health and CMV-seronegative. The sequenced material came from PBMCs. The rearrangement joins TRBV6-1 to TRBJ2-7, with D uncertain. The CDR3 DNA is TGTGCCAGCAGTGGCGGCTACGAGCAGTACTTC. It encodes CASSGGYEQYF.